This record covers a single T cell receptor beta chain. The data are from a study of shared clonotypes between healthy human individuals. The assay was immunoSEQ multiplex PCR, and TCRdb's table has in-frame clones only and misses some. The table has 450,000 to 500,000 clones, around 85% seen once. This clonotype was obtained from a woman aged 40 to 55 in good health. Some clones in this sample may be carry-over from other donors' samples. The sample was PBMCs.

CDR3 DNA: TGTGCCAGCAGTTTCGGGGTCTCAGGAGGAAACACCATATATTTT. Protein: CASSFGVSGGNTIYF. The genes are TRBV28 and TRBJ1-3; D is uncertain. Trimming removed 3 bases at V and 4 bases at J, with 13 bases between. Germline CDR1 is MDHEN and CDR2 is SYDVKM. The CDR3 loop spans 15 amino acids.